This TCR beta chain stems from a study of CD8+ T cells in alopecia areata. Isolated RNA was reverse transcribed into cDNA used as the sequencing template. The assay was immunoSEQ multiplex PCR, and TCRdb's table has in-frame clones only and misses some. In the table there are approximately 280,000 clones, 58% of which are singletons. Trimming pared 0 bases from V and 2 bases from J, leaving 8 bases between. The CDR3 covers 14 residues. Germline V gives CDR1 MNHEY, CDR2 SVGAGI. This sample's treatment: oral pan-JAK inhibitor, 5-10 mg twice daily. The source material was CD4+ T cells sorted from blood, sampled at week 24, from a patient treated with tofacitinib. This sequence joins TRBV6-5 and TRBJ2-7; D not resolved. This clonotype originated in a human donor with alopecia areata. CDR3 sequence reads: CASSYSNVAYEQYF. The CDR3 coding sequence is TGTGCCAGCAGTTACTCGAACGTCGCCTACGAGCAGTACTTC.